These 5 T cell receptor beta chains came from one sample sequenced in a study of technical replicates of blood from several donors (TCRdb year 2017). Library creation used the immunoSEQ multiplex PCR assay. TCRdb took this table from immuneACCESS and kept in-frame rearrangements with V and J called. Such tables lack part of the clones; where checked against another copy, unresolved V genes explain under half of the gap, and the rest is unexplained. Present in this sample are over 55,000 clones, 95% to 97% of which were seen just once. Approximately 0.2% of the sample is taken by the ten largest. Material for sequencing was T cells isolated from PBMCs. The source is a human donor in good health.

CDR3 protein: CASSSTLAGGPYNEQFF. CDR3 coding DNA: TGTGCCAGCAGCAGCACTCTAGCGGGAGGTCCCTACAATGAGCAGTTCTTC. This chain joins TRBV5-4 and TRBJ2-1; the match to TRBD2 covers 11 bases. The CDR3 is 17 amino acids. With V trimmed by 4 bases and J by 2 bases, 8 bases remained unmatched. CDR1 SGHNT and CDR2 YYREEE come from the germline V gene (reference sequence).

V gene TRBV9 combines with J gene TRBJ1-2; 9 bases agree with TRBD1. The V and J ends lost 0 bases and 3 bases, in that order; junction bases with no gene match: 3. The germline V gene encodes CDR1 SGDLS and CDR2 YYNGEE. The CDR3 consists of 15 residues. The CDR3 here is CASSVEGQGDYGYTF. In nucleotides, the CDR3 is TGTGCCAGCAGCGTAGAGGGACAGGGAGACTATGGCTACACCTTC.

This sequence joins TRBV7-9 and TRBJ1-1, with D perhaps matching TRBD1 (6 bases). The CDR3 totals 15 residues. V lost 3 bases to trimming and J lost 4 bases, with 15 bases between them. In germline, CDR1 is SEHNR, CDR2 FQNEAQ (reference sequence). The CDR3 reads CASSFTGGWSTEAFF. DNA for the CDR3: TGTGCCAGCAGCTTTACGGGGGGCTGGAGCACTGAAGCTTTCTTT.

The V gene is TRBV5-1, the J gene TRBJ2-7, with D tentatively TRBD1 (6 bases). This CDR3 is built from 15 residues. V lost 0 bases and J 3 bases, leaving 13 bases between the germline ends. Germline loops: CDR1 SGHRS, CDR2 YFSETQ. The CDR3 is CASSLDPGEYYEQYF. DNA of the CDR3: TGCGCCAGCAGCTTGGATCCAGGGGAGTACTACGAGCAGTACTTC.

The CDR3 loop reads CASSSLAGGHTDTQYF. CDR3 bases: TGTGCCAGCAGTTCCCTAGCGGGGGGTCACACAGATACGCAGTATTTT. This sequence joins TRBV6-6 and TRBJ2-3, with 11 bases aligning to TRBD2. Germline CDR1 MNHNY, CDR2 SVGAGI (reference sequence). The trim removed 4 bases at V and 2 bases at J, leaving 5 bases unmatched. CDR3 length equals 16 residues.